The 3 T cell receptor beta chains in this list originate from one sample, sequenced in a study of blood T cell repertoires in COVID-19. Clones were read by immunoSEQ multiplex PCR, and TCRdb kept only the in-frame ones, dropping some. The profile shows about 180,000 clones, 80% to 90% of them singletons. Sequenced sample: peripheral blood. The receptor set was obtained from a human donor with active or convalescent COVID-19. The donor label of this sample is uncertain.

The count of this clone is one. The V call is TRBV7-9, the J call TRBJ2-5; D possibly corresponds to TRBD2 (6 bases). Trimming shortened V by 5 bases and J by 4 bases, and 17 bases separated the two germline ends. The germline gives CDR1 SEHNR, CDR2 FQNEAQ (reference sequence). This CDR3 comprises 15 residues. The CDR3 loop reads CASSRMGGEGETQYF. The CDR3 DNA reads TGTGCCAGCAGCCGAATGGGGGGAGAAGGAGAGACCCAGTACTTC.

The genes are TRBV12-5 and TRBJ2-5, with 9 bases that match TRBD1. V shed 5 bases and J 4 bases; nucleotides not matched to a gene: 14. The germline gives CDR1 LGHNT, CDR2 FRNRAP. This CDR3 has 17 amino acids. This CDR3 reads CASGPSVWDRVVETQYF. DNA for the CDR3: TGTGCTAGTGGTCCCTCGGTCTGGGACAGGGTCGTAGAGACCCAGTACTTC.

The CDR3 DNA follows: TGCGCCAGCAGCCAAGACCGGGAGAGCAATGAGCAGTTCTTC. Residues: CASSQDRESNEQFF. The chain combines TRBV5-1 with TRBJ2-1; the D gene is possibly TRBD2 (6 bases). Germline lookup yields CDR1 SGHRS and CDR2 YFSETQ. The CDR3 sequence is 14 residues long. V gave up 4 bases and J gave up 6 bases, with 14 bases separating them. Variable domain in full (rest from reference TRBV5-1 and TRBJ2-1): KAGVTQTPRYLIKTRGQQVTLSCSPISGHRSVSWYQQTPGQGLQFLFEYFSETQRNKGNFPGRFSGRQFSNSRSEMNVSTLELGDSALYLCASSQDRESNEQFFGPGTRLTVL.